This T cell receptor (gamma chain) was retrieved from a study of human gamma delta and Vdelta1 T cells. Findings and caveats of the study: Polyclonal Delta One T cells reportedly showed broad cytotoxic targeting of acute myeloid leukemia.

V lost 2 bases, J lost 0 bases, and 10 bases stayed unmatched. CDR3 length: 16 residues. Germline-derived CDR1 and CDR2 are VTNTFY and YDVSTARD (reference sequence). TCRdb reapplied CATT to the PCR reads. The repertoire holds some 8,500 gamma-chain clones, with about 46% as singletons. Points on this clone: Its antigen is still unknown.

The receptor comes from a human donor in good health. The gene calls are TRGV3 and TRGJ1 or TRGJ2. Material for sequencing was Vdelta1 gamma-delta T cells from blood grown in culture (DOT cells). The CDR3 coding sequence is TGTGCCACCTGGGACAAGCACGAGGCGAATTATTATAAGAAACTCTTT. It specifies CATWDKHEANYYKKLF.